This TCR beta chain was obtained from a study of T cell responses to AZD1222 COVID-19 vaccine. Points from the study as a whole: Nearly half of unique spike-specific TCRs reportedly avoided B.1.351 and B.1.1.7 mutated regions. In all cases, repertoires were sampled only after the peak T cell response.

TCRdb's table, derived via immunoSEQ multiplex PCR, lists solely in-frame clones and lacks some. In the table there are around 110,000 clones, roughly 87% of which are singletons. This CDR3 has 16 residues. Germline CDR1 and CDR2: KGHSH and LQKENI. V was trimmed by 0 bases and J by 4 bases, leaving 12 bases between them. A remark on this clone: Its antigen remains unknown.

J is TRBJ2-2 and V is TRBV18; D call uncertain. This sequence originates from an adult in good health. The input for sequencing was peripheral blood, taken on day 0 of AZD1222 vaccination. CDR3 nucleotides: TGTGCCAGCTCACCACCGAAGGGATCGGGCACCGGGGAGCTGTTTTTT. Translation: CASSPPKGSGTGELFF.